A single sample is the source of the 3 T cell receptor beta chains below, sequenced in a study of cytomegalovirus exposure and HLA in healthy donors. PCR involved 60 Vbeta and 13 Jbeta primers. The protocol was immunoSEQ multiplex PCR, while the TCRdb copy is restricted to in-frame clones and leaves out a portion. The sample lists approximately 100,000 clones; around 79% were seen once. The sample was PBMCs. Every receptor here comes from a man aged 55 to 69 in good health and CMV-seronegative.

This chain joins TRBV6-5 and TRBJ2-5, with D perhaps matching TRBD1 (5 bases). CDR1 and CDR2 from the germline V gene are MNHEY and SVGAGI. The CDR3 extends over 14 amino acids. V lost 5 bases to trimming and J lost 0 bases, with 10 bases between them. The DNA of the CDR3 is TGTGCCAGCAGTAACCAGGGAAACCAAGAGACCCAGTACTTC. This sequence encodes CASSNQGNQETQYF.

CDR3 in amino acids: CASSEADRGSNTEAFF. CDR3 nucleotide sequence: TGTGCCAGCAGTGAAGCGGACAGGGGGTCGAACACTGAAGCTTTCTTT. The V and J genes are TRBV6-1 and TRBJ1-1; 10 positions agree with TRBD1. V lost 0 bases to trimming and J lost 1 base; unmatched junction nucleotides: 2. Germline CDR1 and CDR2: MNHNS and SASEGT. The CDR3 consists of 16 residues.

V and J are TRBV28 and TRBJ2-2; 9 bases agree with TRBD2. CDR1 and CDR2 (germline): MDHEN, SYDVKM. There are 12 residues in the CDR3. V was clipped by 9 bases and J by 8 bases; unmatched bases: 4. CDR3 in amino acids: CASGTSSGELFF. In nucleotides, the CDR3 is TGTGCCAGTGGGACTAGCTCTGGGGAGCTGTTTTTT.